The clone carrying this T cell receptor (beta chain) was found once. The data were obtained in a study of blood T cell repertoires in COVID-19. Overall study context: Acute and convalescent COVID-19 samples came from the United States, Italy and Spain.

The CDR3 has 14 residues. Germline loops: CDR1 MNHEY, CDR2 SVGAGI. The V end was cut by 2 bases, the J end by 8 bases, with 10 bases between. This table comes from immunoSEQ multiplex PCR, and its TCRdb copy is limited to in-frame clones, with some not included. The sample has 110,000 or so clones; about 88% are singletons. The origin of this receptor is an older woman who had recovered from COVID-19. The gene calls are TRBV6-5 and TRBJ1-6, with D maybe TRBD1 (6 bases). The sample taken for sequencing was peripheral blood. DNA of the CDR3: TGTGCCAGCAGTTACCTAGCAGGGGATTCACCCCTCCACTTT. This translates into CASSYLAGDSPLHF.